One and the same sample provided the 21 T cell receptor beta chains below, sequenced in a study of T-cell reconstitution after alpha-beta-depleted transplantation in children. Preparation of the TCRbeta library used unique molecular identifiers. MiXCR, run by TCRdb on the PCR reads, gives a single entry per CDR3 protein. The sample contains fewer than 700,000 distinct CDR3 sequences, 23% of which appear only once. The source was PBMCs, mostly from graft donor cells, collected 360 days after TCRalphabeta/CD19-depleted stem cell transplant. These receptors were taken from a boy younger than two who had a stem cell transplant for acute myeloid leukemia, so the T cells may come from the graft donor.

This clonotype was detected only a few times. The rearrangement uses TRBV6-5 and TRBJ1-6; 7 bases are a match to TRBD1. Germline V lookup: CDR1 MNHEY, CDR2 SVGAGI. V lost 1 base to trimming and J lost 6 bases; unmatched junction nucleotides: 12. The CDR3 totals 18 residues. The CDR3 sequence: CASSYWGAAGQINSPLHF. CDR3 bases: TGTGCCAGCAGTTACTGGGGGGCGGCGGGACAGATTAATTCACCCCTCCACTTT.

Many counts were recorded for this clonotype. V usage is TRBV5-1 and J usage is TRBJ2-3, with a weak D call TRBD2 (7 bases). This CDR3 has 17 amino acids. V shed 0 bases and J shed 0 bases, with 14 bases lying between them. From germline, CDR1 is SGHRS and CDR2 YFSETQ. DNA of the CDR3: TGCGCCAGCAGCTTGGCCATGAGGGGGGGGAGCACAGATACGCAGTATTTT. It yields the protein CASSLAMRGGSTDTQYF.

The chain has TRBV21-1 and TRBJ2-3; TRBD1 was called by the table and not checked on the DNA. TRBV21-1 is classified as a pseudogene. The CDR3 is 13 amino acids. CDR3 bases: TGTGCCGGAAGGGACAGGCTATCAGATACGCAGTATTTT. As protein: CAGRDRLSDTQYF.

This chain connects TRBV20-1 to TRBJ2-4; D gene ambiguous. With 3 bases removed from V and 1 base from J, the gap between germline ends came to 10 bases. Germline V gene sequence: CDR1 DFQATT, CDR2 SNEGSKA (reference sequence). This CDR3 has 14 residues. The CDR3 coding sequence is TGCAGTGCTAGTCACTCCCTGGCCAAAAACATTCAGTACTTC. This codes for CSASHSLAKNIQYF.

This sequence joins TRBV20-1 and TRBJ2-1, with D hard to call. The V end lost 8 bases, the J end lost 2 bases, and 10 bases lay between the germline ends. Germline V CDR1 and CDR2: DFQATT, SNEGSKA (reference sequence). The CDR3 length is 12 residues. The CDR3 spells CSTNVPYNEQFF. The CDR3, as DNA: TGCAGTACCAACGTACCCTACAATGAGCAGTTCTTC.

V usage is TRBV25-1 and J usage is TRBJ2-1, with D perhaps matching TRBD1 (6 bases). The CDR3 runs to 15 residues. Trimming shortened V by 1 base and J by 5 bases, and 12 bases separated the two germline ends. CDR1 and CDR2 (germline): MGHDK, SYGVNS. CDR3 bases: TGTGCCAGCAGTGAATCAGCACAGGGTGACAATGAGCAGTTCTTC. Residues: CASSESAQGDNEQFF.

This clonotype was seen a few times. J is TRBJ2-1 and V is TRBV20-1, with D possibly matching TRBD1 (5 bases). Trimming took off 1 base at V and 2 bases at J, with 18 bases between the two ends. The length of the CDR3 is 17 residues. Germline values: CDR1 DFQATT, CDR2 SNEGSKA (reference sequence). The CDR3 loop is CSARAGSLRGPYNEQFF. The CDR3 DNA sequence: TGCAGTGCTAGAGCGGGCAGCCTAAGGGGTCCCTACAATGAGCAGTTCTTC.

This clonotype has at least ten counts. The V call is TRBV6-5, the J call TRBJ2-1, with D hard to call. The germline gives CDR1 MNHEY, CDR2 SVGAGI. V lost 0 bases and J 0 bases, leaving 9 bases between the germline ends. The CDR3 extends over 16 amino acids. CDR3 in DNA: TGTGCCAGCAGTTACTCGATGGGAAGCTCCTACAATGAGCAGTTCTTC. Its translation is CASSYSMGSSYNEQFF.

This clonotype was counted at least ten times. J is TRBJ2-7 and V is TRBV15; tentative D call: TRBD1 (5 bases). The length of the CDR3 is 15 residues. Per germline, CDR1 LNHNV and CDR2 YYDKDF (reference sequence). V shed 4 bases and J shed 0 bases, with 13 bases lying between them. This chain's CDR3 is CATSNPDSSSYEQYF. The DNA of the CDR3 is TGTGCCACCAGCAACCCAGACAGTAGCTCCTACGAGCAGTACTTC.

This clonotype has just a few counts. The chain recombines TRBV15 with TRBJ2-1; 9 bases are a match to TRBD2. The CDR3 loop spans 16 amino acids. Germline V gene sequence: CDR1 LNHNV, CDR2 YYDKDF (reference sequence). V shed 0 bases, J shed 4 bases, and the junction held 4 bases outside the gene matches. CDR3 loop: CATSRDLAGEYNEQFF. The CDR3 bases are TGTGCCACCAGCAGAGATTTAGCGGGGGAGTACAATGAGCAGTTCTTC.

This clonotype has only a few counts. V gene TRBV6-5 combines with J gene TRBJ2-2; D not resolved. This CDR3 contains 13 residues. Trimming left V 2 bases short and J 4 bases short, with 5 bases between. Germline CDR1 reads MNHEY; CDR2 reads SVGAGI. The CDR3 nucleotides are TGTGCCAGCAGTTACATAGGCACCGGGGAGCTGTTTTTT. Its translation is CASSYIGTGELFF.

This clonotype was detected a few times. The rearrangement links TRBV5-1 to TRBJ1-5; 9 bases fit TRBD1. The CDR3 consists of 16 residues. V was pared by 5 bases and J by 4 bases, with 10 bases of the junction left unmatched. CDR1 is SGHRS, CDR2 YFSETQ, per germline. CDR3 protein: CASRGQGRGPNQPQHF. DNA for the CDR3: TGCGCCAGCAGGGGACAGGGCAGGGGGCCAAATCAGCCCCAGCATTTT.

This clonotype came up once. The chain employs TRBV6-6 and TRBJ1-1; D possibly corresponds to TRBD1 (5 bases). Trimming pared 5 bases from V and 9 bases from J, leaving 13 bases between. The germline CDR1 and CDR2 sequences are MNHNY and SVGAGI (reference sequence). The CDR3 sequence is 12 residues long. CDR3: CASSPSTAKAFF. In nucleotides, the CDR3 is TGTGCCAGCAGTCCGTCGACAGCCAAAGCTTTCTTT.

The V call is TRBV6-1, the J call TRBJ2-3, with a possible D match to TRBD2 (5 bases). Germline assignment: CDR1 MNHNS and CDR2 SASEGT. This CDR3 has 14 amino acids. V lost 6 bases, J lost 2 bases, and 12 bases lay in between. CDR3 loop: CASSTSYITDTQYF. In DNA form, the CDR3 reads TGTGCCAGCAGCACTAGTTATATCACAGATACGCAGTATTTT.

In its sample, this clonotype was seen a few times. The chain uses TRBV15 and TRBJ2-1; D possibly uses TRBD1 or TRBD2 (5 bases each). There are 17 residues in the CDR3. V shed 0 bases and J shed 3 bases, with 15 bases lying between them. From germline, CDR1 is LNHNV and CDR2 YYDKDF (reference sequence). The CDR3 DNA is TGTGCCACCAGCAGAGATCTCGTGGGGGTTTACTACAATGAGCAGTTCTTC. Translating it yields CATSRDLVGVYYNEQFF.

This chain links TRBV28 with TRBJ1-1; D is undetermined. This CDR3 contains 14 residues. V was cut by 5 bases and J by 4 bases, with 14 bases left in between. Germline loops: CDR1 MDHEN, CDR2 SYDVKM. CDR3 nucleotides: TGTGCCAGCAGTCCCCCGTATGTGGGCACTGAAGCTTTCTTT. Its translation is CASSPPYVGTEAFF. The full variable domain, in which reference TRBV28 and TRBJ1-1 provide the parts outside the CDR3, is DVKVTQSSRYLVKRTGEKVFLECVQDMDHENMFWYRQDPGLGLRLIYFSYDVKMKEKGDIPEGYSVSREKKERFSLILESASTNQTSMYLCASSPPYVGTEAFFGQGTRLTVV.

The chain combines TRBV4-1 with TRBJ2-6, with D possibly called TRBD1 or TRBD2 (5 bases each). V gave up 5 bases and J gave up 3 bases, with 20 bases separating them. This CDR3 region has 18 residues. Germline lookup yields CDR1 MGHRA and CDR2 YSYEKL. The CDR3 spells CASSADPGTRVGANVLTF. In DNA form, the CDR3 reads TGCGCCAGCAGCGCCGACCCCGGGACGAGGGTTGGGGCCAACGTCCTGACTTTC.

A few counts support this clonotype. V gene TRBV12-3 or TRBV12-4 combines with J gene TRBJ2-5, with unresolved D. The germline V and J ends were trimmed by 2 bases and 5 bases, with 6 bases remaining between them. This CDR3 spans 12 amino acids. The CDR3 region has the DNA TGTGCCAGCAGTTTATCCCACGAGACCCAGTACTTC. Translated, it gives CASSLSHETQYF.

This clonotype was seen more than once but under ten times. CDR3 DNA sequence: TGCAGTGCTATTCGCGGGGCAATCACAGATACGCAGTATTTT. Its translation is CSAIRGAITDTQYF. The gene calls are TRBV20-1 and TRBJ2-3; tentatively, D is TRBD2 (6 bases). V lost 4 bases to trimming and J lost 2 bases, with 13 bases between them. Germline V lookup: CDR1 DFQATT, CDR2 SNEGSKA (reference sequence). CDR3 length: 14 residues.

This chain uses TRBV6-5 with TRBJ1-4, with D possibly TRBD1 on 5 matching bases. In germline, CDR1 is MNHEY, CDR2 SVGAGI. This CDR3 has 14 residues. The V and J ends lost 5 bases and 8 bases respectively, with 15 bases between them. For the CDR3, the DNA is TGTGCCAGCAGTAACACAGAGAGGGGAGAAAAACTGTTTTTT. Its translation is CASSNTERGEKLFF.

The chain employs TRBV20-1 and TRBJ1-2; 8 nucleotides align to TRBD1. Germline loops: CDR1 DFQATT, CDR2 SNEGSKA (reference sequence). V was pared by 6 bases and J by 8 bases, with 17 bases of the junction left unmatched. The CDR3 spans 15 residues. CDR3 nucleotides: TGCAGTGCCGCCCGCCTGGGCAGGGGGCTGGGAGGCTACACCTTC. It yields the protein CSAARLGRGLGGYTF.